One and the same sample provided the 32 T cell receptor beta chains below, sequenced in a study of blood T cell repertoires in COVID-19. The method was immunoSEQ multiplex PCR; TCRdb's version includes in-frame clones alone and lacks a portion of them. Found here are about 210,000 clones, roughly four fifths of them singletons; the top ten hold approximately 12%. The sample comprised peripheral blood. The receptor set was obtained from a woman aged 40-49 years with acute or convalescent COVID-19.

This chain links TRBV3-1 (or the pseudogene TRBV3-2) with TRBJ1-1; D may be TRBD1 (5 bases). Germline CDR1 is LGHDT and CDR2 is YNNKEL (reference sequence). Between the trimmed V and J ends, which lost 4 bases and 1 base, there was a span of 10 bases. The CDR3 is made up of 14 amino acids. CDR3 in amino acids: CASSPWGENTEAFF. The CDR3 DNA reads as TGTGCCAGCAGCCCGTGGGGGGAGAACACTGAAGCTTTCTTT.

The chain has TRBV27 and TRBJ2-4; possible D gene TRBD2, 5 bases. The CDR3 length is 15 residues. Trimming stripped 6 bases from V and 3 bases from J, with 15 bases between. Germline V gives CDR1 MNHEY, CDR2 SMNVEV (reference sequence). CDR3 in amino acids: CASSPLSAGKNIQYF. The DNA for the CDR3 is TGTGCCAGCAGCCCTTTGAGTGCGGGCAAAAACATTCAGTACTTC.

The CDR3 nucleotides are TGTGCCTGGAGCCCTAGAATGGGAGGGGGAGGGGCTTTCTTT. Translating gives CAWSPRMGGGGAFF. The gene calls are TRBV30 and TRBJ1-1; weak D call: TRBD1 (6 bases). This CDR3 has 14 residues. CDR1 is GTSNPN and CDR2 is SVGIG in the germline V gene (reference sequence). V dropped 3 bases and J dropped 11 bases, with 22 bases sitting between them. The variable domain in full, completed from reference TRBV30 and TRBJ1-1, reads SQTIHQWPATLVQPVGSPLSLECTVEGTSNPNLYWYRQAAGRGLQLLFYSVGIGQISSEVPQNLSASRPQDRQFILSSKKLLLSDSGFYLCAWSPRMGGGGAFFGQGTRLTVV.

The chain combines TRBV15 with TRBJ1-5; tentatively, D is TRBD1 (6 bases). This CDR3 has 16 amino acids. Germline V CDR1 and CDR2: LNHNV, YYDKDF (reference sequence). Trimming left V 0 bases short and J 5 bases short, with 14 bases between. The CDR3 sequence is CATSRDQGGLYQPQHF. The CDR3 DNA reads TGTGCCACCAGCAGAGATCAAGGGGGACTATATCAGCCCCAGCATTTT.

The genes are TRBV7-8 and TRBJ2-5; TRBD2 is a possible D gene (5 bases). The V gene's germline CDR1 is SGHVS and CDR2 FQNEAQ. Trimming took 5 bases from V and 4 from J, leaving 11 bases between them. The CDR3 runs 13 residues. This CDR3 reads CASSPQLGETQYF. CDR3 in DNA: TGTGCCAGCAGCCCCCAACTAGGAGAGACCCAGTACTTC.

The chain joins TRBV3-1 (or the pseudogene TRBV3-2) to TRBJ2-3; TRBD2 matches at 13 bases. The V gene's germline CDR1 is LGHDT and CDR2 YNNKEL (reference sequence). The CDR3 runs 19 residues. The J segment lost 3 bases and the V segment lost 3 bases, leaving 12 bases of the junction unmatched. CDR3 nucleotide sequence: TGTGCCAGCAGCCACCTTTACGGGACTAGCGGGGAACAGACAGATACGCAGTATTTT. Translated: CASSHLYGTSGEQTDTQYF.

In DNA, the CDR3 is TGTGCCAGCAGCCTGGACAGGGCGGATGAGCAGTTCTTC. Its translation is CASSLDRADEQFF. This chain joins TRBV11-2 and TRBJ2-1, with TRBD1 matching 8 bases. V lost 5 bases to trimming and J lost 8 bases; unmatched junction nucleotides: 5. The CDR3 length is 13 residues. The germline V gene encodes CDR1 SGHAT and CDR2 FQNNGV.

This clone was observed a few times. The chain uses TRBV5-1 and TRBJ1-2; TRBD1 aligns across 10 bases. Per the germline V gene, CDR1 is SGHRS and CDR2 is YFSETQ. The trim removed 2 bases at V and 5 bases at J, leaving 9 bases unmatched. The CDR3 has 16 amino acids. Here the CDR3 DNA reads TGCGCCAGCAGCTTTGCCGGGACAGGGGCGCTTTATGGCTACACCTTC. Translation gives CASSFAGTGALYGYTF.

The genes are TRBV6-5 and TRBJ2-1, with D possibly TRBD2 on 6 matching bases. The CDR3 length is 14 residues. V was trimmed by 7 bases and J by 4 bases, leaving 14 bases between them. CDR1 is MNHEY and CDR2 is SVGAGI in the germline V gene. The CDR3 protein is CASTVSSGYNEQFF. The CDR3 DNA reads as TGTGCCAGCACCGTTAGTAGCGGATACAATGAGCAGTTCTTC.

This clone was recorded only once. The chain employs TRBV7-3 and TRBJ2-7; a possible D gene is TRBD1 (5 bases). The CDR3 consists of 15 residues. CDR1 is SGHTA and CDR2 is FQGTGA in the germline V gene. V lost 5 bases and J 3 bases, leaving 17 bases between the germline ends. DNA of the CDR3: TGTGCCAGCAGCACATCCGTGGACACGAACTACGAGCAGTACTTC. It encodes CASSTSVDTNYEQYF. The variable domain in full, completed from reference TRBV7-3 and TRBJ2-7, reads GAGVSQTPSNKVTEKGKYVELRCDPISGHTALYWYRQSLGQGPEFLIYFQGTGAADDSGLPNDRFFAVRPEGSVSTLKIQRTERGDSAVYLCASSTSVDTNYEQYFGPGTRLTVT.

V usage is TRBV6-1 and J usage is TRBJ1-2; 8 positions agree with TRBD1. The CDR3 runs 15 residues. CDR1 MNHNS and CDR2 SASEGT come from the germline V gene. J was trimmed by 8 bases and V by 0 bases; bases with no gene match: 8. Here the CDR3 reads CASSEAENRGNGYTF. The CDR3, as DNA: TGTGCCAGCAGTGAAGCGGAGAACAGGGGGAACGGCTACACCTTC.

V usage is TRBV2 and J usage is TRBJ1-2, with D maybe TRBD1 (5 bases). The CDR3 has 12 amino acids. The germline CDR1 and CDR2 sequences are SNHLY and FYNNEI. V dropped 3 bases and J dropped 4 bases, with 6 bases sitting between them. The DNA of the CDR3 is TGTGCCAGCAGTGACAGGGCCTATGGCTACACCTTC. It translates to CASSDRAYGYTF.

The V call is TRBV19, the J call TRBJ1-1, with 9 bases that match TRBD1. The CDR3 runs to 16 residues. Germline CDR1 reads LNHDA; CDR2 reads SQIVND (reference sequence). After removal of 5 bases from V and 4 bases from J, the junction contained 11 bases not matched to a gene. The CDR3 DNA sequence: TGTGCCAGTAGTGGTGAGCAGACAGGGGGGGGCACTGAAGCTTTCTTT. Translation gives CASSGEQTGGGTEAFF.

The V gene is TRBV10-1, the J gene TRBJ2-2, with D possibly matching TRBD2 (6 bases). CDR3 length equals 16 residues. Germline values: CDR1 WNHNN, CDR2 SYGVQD (reference sequence). Trimming shortened V by 5 bases and J by 0 bases, and 13 bases separated the two germline ends. The CDR3 nucleotides read TGCGCCAGCAGTCAGGAGGGCGCACCGAACACCGGGGAGCTGTTTTTT. Residues: CASSQEGAPNTGELFF.

V usage is TRBV27 and J usage is TRBJ2-1; TRBD2 agrees at 13 bases. This CDR3 has 16 residues. Germline CDR1 MNHEY, CDR2 SMNVEV (reference sequence). Trimming took 2 bases from V and 4 from J; bases not matched to a gene: 2. The CDR3 DNA sequence: TGTGCCAGCAGTTTAACTAGCGGGGGGGCGTACAATGAGCAGTTCTTC. It specifies CASSLTSGGAYNEQFF.

The rearrangement joins TRBV7-2 to TRBJ1-1; D remains ambiguous. Germline CDR1 reads SGHTA; CDR2 reads FQGNSA. Between the trimmed V and J ends, which lost 3 bases and 11 bases, there was a span of 10 bases. The CDR3 has 11 amino acids. CDR3 loop: CASSFSFVAFF. The CDR3 nucleotides are TGTGCCAGCAGCTTTTCTTTTGTGGCTTTCTTT. The complete variable domain, with remaining parts taken from reference TRBV7-2 and TRBJ1-1, reads GAGVSQSPSNKVTEKGKDVELRCDPISGHTALYWYRQSLGQGLEFLIYFQGNSAPDKSGLPSDRFSAERTGGSVSTLTIQRTQQEDSAVYLCASSFSFVAFFGQGTRLTVV.

V and J are TRBV9 and TRBJ2-7; possibly TRBD1 for D (6 bases). The V end lost 3 bases, the J end lost 4 bases, and 17 bases lay between the germline ends. The length of the CDR3 is 15 residues. Germline loops: CDR1 SGDLS, CDR2 YYNGEE. Here the CDR3 DNA reads TGTGCCAGCAGCGCCTACCGCCAAGGGGGATACGAGCAGTACTTC. Amino acids: CASSAYRQGGYEQYF. Filled out from reference TRBV9 and TRBJ2-7, the complete variable domain reads DSGVTQTPKHLITATGQRVTLRCSPRSGDLSVYWYQQSLDQGLQFLIQYYNGEERAKGNILERFSAQQFPDLHSELNLSSLELGDSALYFCASSAYRQGGYEQYFGPGTRLTVT.

The rearrangement joins TRBV5-6 to TRBJ2-3, with a possible D match to TRBD1 (5 bases). This CDR3 has 15 amino acids. Trimming removed 0 bases at V and 5 bases at J, with 13 bases between. CDR1 and CDR2 (germline): SGHDT, YYEEEE. The CDR3 region is CASSLEGLREDTQYF. The CDR3 DNA follows: TGTGCCAGCAGCTTGGAGGGGCTCCGCGAAGATACGCAGTATTTT.

This clone was seen a few times. V is TRBV30 and J is TRBJ1-6; possibly TRBD1 for D (5 bases). V was shortened by 1 base and J by 0 bases, with 22 bases between the two germline ends. This CDR3 is built from 20 residues. Germline V CDR1 and CDR2: GTSNPN, SVGIG (reference sequence). The CDR3 region has the DNA TGTGCCTGGAGTGATGATCCCCGTCGGGGGGGAAGCTCCTATAATTCACCCCTCCACTTT. Its protein product is CAWSDDPRRGGSSYNSPLHF.

A word on this clone: This specimen includes other DNA sequences encoding the same CDR3. The chain joins TRBV6-1 to TRBJ2-3; 12 nucleotides match TRBD2. The CDR3 has 16 amino acids. From germline, CDR1 is MNHNS and CDR2 SASEGT. V was pared by 2 bases and J by 3 bases, with 3 bases of the junction left unmatched. The CDR3 loop reads CASSELLAGGTDTQYF. For the CDR3, the DNA is TGTGCCAGCAGTGAATTACTAGCGGGGGGAACAGATACGCAGTATTTT.

The CDR3 nucleotides are TGCGCCAGCAGCTTTTTGGGGGGGTCCCTCTCTTACAATGAGCAGTTCTTC. It translates to CASSFLGGSLSYNEQFF. The J gene is TRBJ2-1, the V gene TRBV5-1; 7 bases map to TRBD2. The CDR3 sequence is 17 residues long. Looked up from germline, CDR1 is SGHRS and CDR2 is YFSETQ. Losses at the gene ends were 2 bases for V and 4 bases for J; bases not matched to a gene: 12.

The V call is TRBV7-3, the J call TRBJ2-1, with D possibly TRBD2 on 6 matching bases. This CDR3 is 15 amino acids long. The V end was cut by 2 bases, the J end by 7 bases, with 15 bases between. In germline, CDR1 is SGHTA, CDR2 FQGTGA. The CDR3 loop reads CASSLGPGTQNEQFF. In DNA, the CDR3 is TGTGCCAGCAGCTTAGGTCCTGGGACTCAGAATGAGCAGTTCTTC.

This clone was picked up one time. CDR3 residues: CATSRTSGDNEQFF. CDR3 coding DNA: TGTGCCACCAGCAGGACTAGCGGGGACAATGAGCAGTTCTTC. The J gene is TRBJ2-1, the V gene TRBV15; TRBD2 matches 11 bases. Germline CDR1 LNHNV, CDR2 YYDKDF (reference sequence). This CDR3 region has 14 residues. The V segment lost 3 bases and the J segment 5 bases; nucleotides outside the gene matches: 0.

The chain joins TRBV7-2 to TRBJ2-3, with 9 bases that match TRBD2. The V and J ends lost 5 bases and 4 bases, in that order; junction bases with no gene match: 13. The CDR3 consists of 17 residues. Germline V gene data show CDR1 as SGHTA and CDR2 as FQGNSA. The CDR3, as DNA: TGTGCCAGCAGCATAAGCGGGGGGCGTGCCTTCGCAGATACGCAGTATTTT. Protein product: CASSISGGRAFADTQYF.

V gene TRBV4-3 combines with J gene TRBJ1-5; no clear D gene. The CDR3 contains 14 residues. CDR1 is LGHNA and CDR2 is YSLEER in the germline V gene. V gave up 0 bases and J gave up 5 bases, with 8 bases separating them. The CDR3 nucleotides read TGCGCCAGCAGCCAAGATTCTGTTGATCAGCCCCAGCATTTT. It encodes CASSQDSVDQPQHF.

The CDR3: CASSQTIRQGSYGYTF. CDR3 nucleotide sequence: TGTGCCAGCAGTCAAACAATAAGACAGGGCAGCTATGGCTACACCTTC. The chain carries TRBV3-1 (or the pseudogene TRBV3-2) and TRBJ1-2; the match to TRBD1 covers 7 bases. Trimming at V came to 6 bases and at J to 4 bases, leaving 14 bases not matched to a gene. CDR3 length: 16 residues. Looked up from germline, CDR1 is LGHDT and CDR2 is YNNKEL (reference sequence).

The chain couples TRBV24-1 to TRBJ2-1; 9 nucleotides match TRBD2. Germline assignment: CDR1 KGHDR and CDR2 SFDVKD. Losses at the gene ends were 5 bases for V and 6 bases for J; bases not matched to a gene: 10. CDR3 size: 16 residues. In DNA, the CDR3 is TGTGCCACCAGTGGTAAGGAGACTAGCGGTTCCAATGAGCAGTTCTTC. It is translated as CATSGKETSGSNEQFF.

The chain employs TRBV6-1 and TRBJ2-4, with 7 bases fitting TRBD1. With 2 bases clipped from V and 7 bases from J, the junction kept 8 bases outside the gene matches. Germline lookup yields CDR1 MNHNS and CDR2 SASEGT. The CDR3 consists of 15 residues. The DNA for the CDR3 is TGTGCCAGCAGTGAATGGGAAGGGGGCGGGAACATTCAGTACTTC. Translating gives CASSEWEGGGNIQYF.

The chain employs TRBV9 and TRBJ1-2; the D is unclear. CDR1 is SGDLS and CDR2 is YYNGEE in the germline V gene. V lost 0 bases and J lost 8, with 8 bases in between. The CDR3 has 12 amino acids. CDR3: CASSVGGRGYTF. Here the CDR3 DNA reads TGTGCCAGCAGCGTAGGAGGGCGAGGCTACACCTTC. Combining the CDR3 with reference TRBV9 and TRBJ1-2 gives the whole variable domain DSGVTQTPKHLITATGQRVTLRCSPRSGDLSVYWYQQSLDQGLQFLIQYYNGEERAKGNILERFSAQQFPDLHSELNLSSLELGDSALYFCASSVGGRGYTFGSGTRLTVV.

V and J are TRBV6-5 and TRBJ1-1; 7 nucleotides match TRBD1. The V and J ends lost 6 bases and 1 base, in that order; junction bases with no gene match: 5. This CDR3 region has 14 residues. Germline CDR1 reads MNHEY; CDR2 reads SVGAGI. CDR3: CASRRQGRNTEAFF. CDR3 sequence (DNA): TGTGCCAGCAGGCGACAGGGAAGGAACACTGAAGCTTTCTTT.

This rearrangement joins TRBV25-1 to TRBJ1-1; 10 nucleotides agree with TRBD1. Unmatched junction bases numbered 1, after V lost 8 bases and J lost 1 base. Germline V gives CDR1 MGHDK, CDR2 SYGVNS. CDR3 size: 13 residues. The CDR3 loop is CASRDRGNTEAFF. CDR3 bases: TGTGCCAGCCGGGACAGGGGGAACACTGAAGCTTTCTTT.

In this sample, this clone turned up a few times. This chain connects TRBV23-1 to TRBJ1-1; weak D call: TRBD1 (6 bases). TRBV23-1 is noted as an ORF with a role that remains uncertain. The CDR3 length is 14 residues. V lost 6 bases and J lost 1, with 12 bases in between. The CDR3 DNA follows: TGCGCCAGCAGCCCATTCAGGGGGAACACTGAAGCTTTCTTT. Translating gives CASSPFRGNTEAFF.